Described below is a single T cell receptor beta chain sequence and its context. This entry is derived from a study of T cell changes during pregnancy in multiple sclerosis. CDR3 size: 14 residues. V was clipped by 6 bases and J by 6 bases; unmatched bases: 9. Germline V gene lookup returns CDR1 MNHNY and CDR2 SVGAGI (reference sequence). Sequenced by immunoSEQ multiplex PCR; TCRdb stores in-frame clones only, minus some. Here the sample spans 85,000 to 130,000 clones, 91% being singletons. This clonotype was obtained from a female donor with multiple sclerosis, enrolled in a pregnancy study. The chain uses TRBV6-6 and TRBJ2-7; 9 nucleotides align to TRBD2. The sample was peripheral blood, taken before pregnancy. The chain's CDR3 is CASRLGLAGSEQYF. Here the CDR3 DNA reads TGTGCCAGCAGGCTAGGGCTAGCGGGAAGCGAGCAGTACTTC.